A selection of T cell receptor beta chains follows, all from one sample in a study of T cell repertoires in cytomegalovirus infection. TCRdb passed the reads through MiXCR, listing each CDR3 protein once. The sample holds 830,000 or so distinct CDR3 sequences, over 25% seen once. For these receptors, no antigen is known. Here the sequenced sample was cultured CD8+ T cells from PBMCs, taken from culture after CMV antigen stimulation. The receptors were gathered from a human donor in good health (CMV status not recorded). Some clones in this sample may be carry-over from other donors' samples. Each CDR3 is given with its conserved first and last residue. A D gene is named only where the DNA matches it firmly. Clone sizes are given selectively: once, few, many, or a class where the clone is expanded.

d_gene,v_gene,abundance,j_gene,CDR3nt,CDR3aa
TRBD1,TRBV15,.,TRBJ2-1,TGTGCCACCAGCACAGACAGGGGGCCCCTGAATGAGCAGTTCTTC,CATSTDRGPLNEQFF
.,TRBV4-1,.,TRBJ2-5,TGCGCCAGCAGCTCAAGACTCCCCGTGAAAGGAGAGACCCAGTACTTC,CASSSRLPVKGETQYF
.,TRBV4-3,few,TRBJ1-2,TGCGCCAGCAGCCAAGACGGTTGGGGGACTGGCTACACCTTC,CASSQDGWGTGYTF
TRBD1,TRBV6-2/TRBV6-3,.,TRBJ2-1,TGTGCCAGCAGTTACTCCACGGACAGGGGGAGGGGCAATGAGCAGTTCTTC,CASSYSTDRGRGNEQFF
TRBD1,TRBV28,few,TRBJ2-3,TGTGCCAGCAGTTTAGGGGACAGAGTACCAAGAACAGATACGCAGTATTTT,CASSLGDRVPRTDTQYF
TRBD1,TRBV6-6,few,TRBJ1-5,TGTGCCAGCAGAGACCGGGACAGCTTAAATCAGCCCCAGCATTTT,CASRDRDSLNQPQHF
.,TRBV19,.,TRBJ2-1,TGTGCCAGTAGTATAGAACCGGTCTCCTACAATGAGCAGTTCTTC,CASSIEPVSYNEQFF
.,TRBV7-8,.,TRBJ1-2,TGTGCCAGCAGCTCTACCTCCTTCCGATCGGGGGGCTACACCTTC,CASSSTSFRSGGYTF
.,TRBV4-3,.,TRBJ2-1,TGCGCCAGCAGCCTAAGGATACCTGGCTACAATGAGCAGTTCTTC,CASSLRIPGYNEQFF
TRBD2,TRBV27,.,TRBJ2-2,TGTGCCAGCACCATACATAGCGGGGGGGCCGCCGGGGAGCTGTTTTTT,CASTIHSGGAAGELFF
.,TRBV4-1,.,TRBJ1-2,TGCGCCAGCAGCCAAGAAGCCCTAGGTGGCTACACCTTC,CASSQEALGGYTF
TRBD1,TRBV7-6,.,TRBJ2-2,TGTGCCAGCAGCTACAGACAGGGACGTACCGGGGAGCTGTTTTTT,CASSYRQGRTGELFF
.,TRBV12-3/TRBV12-4,.,TRBJ2-2,TGTGCCAGCAGCCCGACTCCCTTCGGGGAGCTGTTTTTT,CASSPTPFGELFF
.,TRBV7-8,many,TRBJ2-4,TGTGCCAGCAGCTTAGCGACATCCACGTCCAAAAACATTCAGTACTTC,CASSLATSTSKNIQYF
TRBD2,TRBV20-1,.,TRBJ2-3,TGCAGTGCTAGTGATTTTACCTCGGGTAGCGGGGGGAACACAGATACGCAGTATTTT,CSASDFTSGSGGNTDTQYF
.,TRBV20-1,.,TRBJ1-1,TGCAGTGCTAGAGATAGGACGGGGGGTAGGGACACTGAAGCTTTCTTT,CSARDRTGGRDTEAFF
.,TRBV7-2,many,TRBJ2-1,TGTGCCAGCAGCTTTCACTTCAATGAGCAGTTCTTC,CASSFHFNEQFF
.,TRBV7-8,many,TRBJ1-5,TGTGCCAGCAGCTTAGTGGGGCACCAGCCCCAGCATTTT,CASSLVGHQPQHF
.,TRBV29-1,.,TRBJ1-2,TGCAGCGTTGACGCAGATATGGGTAACTATGGCTACACCTTC,CSVDADMGNYGYTF
.,TRBV4-1,.,TRBJ1-1,TGCGCCAGCAGCCAGGAACAGGGACCTGCTGAAGCTTTCTTT,CASSQEQGPAEAFF
.,TRBV4-1,few,TRBJ2-3,TGCGCCAGCAGCCATACTGCAGATACGCAGTATTTT,CASSHTADTQYF
TRBD1,TRBV29-1,.,TRBJ2-1,TGCAGCGTTGACTGGATATTGGGACAGAACTACAATGAGCAGTTCTTC,CSVDWILGQNYNEQFF
TRBD1,TRBV6-6,.,TRBJ1-2,TGTGCCAGCAAACACAGGGGTTTCCGTCTCTATGGCTACACCTTC,CASKHRGFRLYGYTF
.,TRBV7-3,few,TRBJ2-3,TGTGCCAGCAGCTTAATTGGATATGTAGGGCTGTACACAGATACGCAGTATTTT,CASSLIGYVGLYTDTQYF
TRBD1,TRBV7-2,many,TRBJ2-2,TGTGCCAGCAGCCTGGGACAGGGTGAAGCGACCGGGGAGCTGTTTTTT,CASSLGQGEATGELFF
.,TRBV9,few,TRBJ2-5,TGTGCCAGCAGCGTAGCCCTGGGGCCGGGGGAGGAGACCCAGTACTTC,CASSVALGPGEETQYF
.,TRBV5-1,few,TRBJ2-1,TGCGCCAGCAGCTTAAGGGGGGGCTCTAGCTCCTACAATGAGCAGTTCTTC,CASSLRGGSSSYNEQFF